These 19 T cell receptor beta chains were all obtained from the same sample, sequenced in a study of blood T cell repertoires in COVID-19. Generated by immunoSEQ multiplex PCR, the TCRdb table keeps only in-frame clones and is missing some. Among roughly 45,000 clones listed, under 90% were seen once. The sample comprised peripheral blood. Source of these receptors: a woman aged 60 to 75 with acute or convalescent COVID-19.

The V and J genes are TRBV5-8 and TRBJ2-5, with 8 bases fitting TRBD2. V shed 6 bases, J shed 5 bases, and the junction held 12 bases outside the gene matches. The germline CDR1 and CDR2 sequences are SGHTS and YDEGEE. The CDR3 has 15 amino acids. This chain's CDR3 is CASNIGAGEGETQYF. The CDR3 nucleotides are TGTGCCAGCAATATTGGAGCGGGAGAGGGGGAGACCCAGTACTTC.

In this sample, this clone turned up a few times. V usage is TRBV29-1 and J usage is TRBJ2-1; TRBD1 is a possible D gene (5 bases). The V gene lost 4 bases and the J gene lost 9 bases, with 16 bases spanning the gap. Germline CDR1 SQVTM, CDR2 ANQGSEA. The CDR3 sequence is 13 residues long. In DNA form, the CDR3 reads TGCAGCGTTGCTAGGGGCCCCGACAGTGAGCAGTTCTTC. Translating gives CSVARGPDSEQFF.

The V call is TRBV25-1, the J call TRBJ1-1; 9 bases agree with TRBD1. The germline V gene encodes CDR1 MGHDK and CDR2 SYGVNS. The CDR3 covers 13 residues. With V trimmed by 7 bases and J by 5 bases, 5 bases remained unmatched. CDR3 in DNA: TGTGCCAGCAAACGACAGGGGGAAACTGAAGCTTTCTTT. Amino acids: CASKRQGETEAFF.

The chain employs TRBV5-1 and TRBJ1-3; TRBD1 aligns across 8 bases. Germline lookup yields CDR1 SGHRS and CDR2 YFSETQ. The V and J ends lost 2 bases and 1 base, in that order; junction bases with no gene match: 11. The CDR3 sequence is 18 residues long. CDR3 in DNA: TGCGCCAGCAGCTTCACTCCGGGACAGGAGCTTTCTGGAAACACCATATATTTT. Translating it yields CASSFTPGQELSGNTIYF.

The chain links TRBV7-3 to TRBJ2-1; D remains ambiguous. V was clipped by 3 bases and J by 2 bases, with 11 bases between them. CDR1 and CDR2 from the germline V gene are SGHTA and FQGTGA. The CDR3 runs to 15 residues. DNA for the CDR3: TGTGCCAGCAGCTTCGATCCGGGTCCCTACAATGAGCAGTTCTTC. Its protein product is CASSFDPGPYNEQFF.

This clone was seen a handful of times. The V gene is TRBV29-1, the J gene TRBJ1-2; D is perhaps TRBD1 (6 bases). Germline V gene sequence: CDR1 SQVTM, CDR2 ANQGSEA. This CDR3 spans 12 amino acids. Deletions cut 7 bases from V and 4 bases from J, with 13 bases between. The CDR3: CSAWTDIYGYTF. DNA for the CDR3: TGCAGCGCCTGGACAGACATCTATGGCTACACCTTC.

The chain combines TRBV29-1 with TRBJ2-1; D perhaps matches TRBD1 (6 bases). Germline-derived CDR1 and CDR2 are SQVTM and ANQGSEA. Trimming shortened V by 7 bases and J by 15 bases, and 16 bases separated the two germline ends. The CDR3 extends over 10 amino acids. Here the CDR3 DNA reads TGCAGCGGTGGAAGTGACAGGAGGTTCTTC. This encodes CSGGSDRRFF.

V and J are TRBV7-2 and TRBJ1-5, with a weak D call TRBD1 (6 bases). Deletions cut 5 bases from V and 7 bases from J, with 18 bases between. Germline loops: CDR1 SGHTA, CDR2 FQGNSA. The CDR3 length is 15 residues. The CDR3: CASSAVVGAHQPQHF. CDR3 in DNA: TGTGCCAGCAGCGCTGTAGTGGGGGCCCACCAGCCCCAGCATTTT.

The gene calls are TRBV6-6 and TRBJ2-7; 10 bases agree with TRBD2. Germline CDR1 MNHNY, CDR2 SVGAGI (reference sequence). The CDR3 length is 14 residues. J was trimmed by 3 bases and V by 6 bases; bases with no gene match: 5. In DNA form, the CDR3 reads TGTGCCAGCAGAATAGCGGGAGGTAGCTACGAGCAGTACTTC. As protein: CASRIAGGSYEQYF.

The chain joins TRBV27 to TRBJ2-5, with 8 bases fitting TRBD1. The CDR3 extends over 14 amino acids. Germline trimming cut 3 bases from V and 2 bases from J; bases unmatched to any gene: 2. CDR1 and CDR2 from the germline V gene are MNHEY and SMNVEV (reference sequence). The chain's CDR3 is CASSLRDRQETQYF. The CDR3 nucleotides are TGTGCCAGCAGTTTGCGGGACAGGCAAGAGACCCAGTACTTC.

This CDR3 reads CASSQVPGNQPQHF. The CDR3 bases are TGCGCCAGCAGCCAAGTGCCAGGGAATCAGCCCCAGCATTTT. The chain couples TRBV4-1 to TRBJ1-5; possible D gene TRBD1, 5 bases. Germline assignment: CDR1 MGHRA and CDR2 YSYEKL. V lost 1 base and J lost 4, with 8 bases in between. The CDR3 consists of 14 residues.

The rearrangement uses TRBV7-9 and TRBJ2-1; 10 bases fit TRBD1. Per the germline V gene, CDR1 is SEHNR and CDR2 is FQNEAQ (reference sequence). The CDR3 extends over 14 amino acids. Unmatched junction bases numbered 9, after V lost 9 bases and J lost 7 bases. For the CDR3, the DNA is TGTGCCAGTCAATCGGACAGGGGGGTGAATGAGCAGTTCTTC. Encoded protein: CASQSDRGVNEQFF.

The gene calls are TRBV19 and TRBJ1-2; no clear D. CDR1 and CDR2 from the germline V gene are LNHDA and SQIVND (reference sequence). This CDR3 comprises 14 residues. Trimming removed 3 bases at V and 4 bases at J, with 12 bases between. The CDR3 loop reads CASSIASRGYGYTF. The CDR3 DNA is TGTGCCAGTAGTATTGCGTCACGGGGCTATGGCTACACCTTC.

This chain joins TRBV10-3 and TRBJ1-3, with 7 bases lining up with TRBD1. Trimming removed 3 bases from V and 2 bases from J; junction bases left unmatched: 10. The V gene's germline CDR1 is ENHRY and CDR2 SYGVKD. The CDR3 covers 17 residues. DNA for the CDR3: TGTGCCATCAGTGAAGGACAGGAACGGGCGGCTGGAAACACCATATATTTT. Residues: CAISEGQERAAGNTIYF.

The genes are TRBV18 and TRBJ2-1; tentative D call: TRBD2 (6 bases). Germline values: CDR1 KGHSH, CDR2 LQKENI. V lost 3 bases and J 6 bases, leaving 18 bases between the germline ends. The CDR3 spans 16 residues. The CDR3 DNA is TGTGCCAGCTCACCCCCCCGGGACTTAGCTTCCAATGAGCAGTTCTTC. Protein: CASSPPRDLASNEQFF.

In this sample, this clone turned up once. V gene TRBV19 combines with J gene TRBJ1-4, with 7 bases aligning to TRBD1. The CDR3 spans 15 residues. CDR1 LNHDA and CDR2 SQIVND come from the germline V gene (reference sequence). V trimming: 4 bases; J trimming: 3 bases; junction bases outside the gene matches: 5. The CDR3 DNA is TGTGCCAGTAGTAGACTAGGGGGCTCTAATGAAAAACTGTTTTTT. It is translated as CASSRLGGSNEKLFF.

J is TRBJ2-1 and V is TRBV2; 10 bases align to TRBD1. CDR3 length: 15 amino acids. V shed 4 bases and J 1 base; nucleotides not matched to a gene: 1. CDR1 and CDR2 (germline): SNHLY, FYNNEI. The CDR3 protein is CASSGTGGSYNEQFF. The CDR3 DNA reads TGTGCCAGCAGTGGGACAGGGGGGTCCTACAATGAGCAGTTCTTC.

The CDR3: CASSLSGSLDTGELFF. As DNA, the CDR3 is TGTGCCAGCTCACTTAGCGGGAGTTTGGACACCGGGGAGCTGTTTTTT. This chain uses TRBV18 with TRBJ2-2; 9 nucleotides line up with TRBD2. The CDR3 has 16 residues. Germline-derived CDR1 and CDR2 are KGHSH and LQKENI. V lost 4 bases, J lost 3 bases, and 6 bases stayed unmatched.

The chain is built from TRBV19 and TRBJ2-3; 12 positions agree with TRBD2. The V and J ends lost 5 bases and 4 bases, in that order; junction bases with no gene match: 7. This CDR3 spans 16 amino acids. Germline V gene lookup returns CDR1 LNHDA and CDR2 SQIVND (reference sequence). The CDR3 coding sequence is TGTGCCAGTAGTCCCTGGACTAGCGGGGTATCAGATACGCAGTATTTT. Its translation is CASSPWTSGVSDTQYF.